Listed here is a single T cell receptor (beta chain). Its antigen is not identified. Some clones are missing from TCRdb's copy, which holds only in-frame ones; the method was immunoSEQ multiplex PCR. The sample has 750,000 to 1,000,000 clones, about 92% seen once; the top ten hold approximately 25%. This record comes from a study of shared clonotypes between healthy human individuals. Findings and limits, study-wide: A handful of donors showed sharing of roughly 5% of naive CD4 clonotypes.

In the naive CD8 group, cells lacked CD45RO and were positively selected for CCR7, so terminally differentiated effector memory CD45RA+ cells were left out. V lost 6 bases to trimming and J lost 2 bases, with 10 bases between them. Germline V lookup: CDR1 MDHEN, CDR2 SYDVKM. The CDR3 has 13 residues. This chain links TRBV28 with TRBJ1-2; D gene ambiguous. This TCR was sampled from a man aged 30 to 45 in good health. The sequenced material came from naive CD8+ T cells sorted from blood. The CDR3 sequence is CASRSIGNYGYTF. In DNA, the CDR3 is TGTGCCAGCAGGTCGATAGGGAACTATGGCTACACCTTC.